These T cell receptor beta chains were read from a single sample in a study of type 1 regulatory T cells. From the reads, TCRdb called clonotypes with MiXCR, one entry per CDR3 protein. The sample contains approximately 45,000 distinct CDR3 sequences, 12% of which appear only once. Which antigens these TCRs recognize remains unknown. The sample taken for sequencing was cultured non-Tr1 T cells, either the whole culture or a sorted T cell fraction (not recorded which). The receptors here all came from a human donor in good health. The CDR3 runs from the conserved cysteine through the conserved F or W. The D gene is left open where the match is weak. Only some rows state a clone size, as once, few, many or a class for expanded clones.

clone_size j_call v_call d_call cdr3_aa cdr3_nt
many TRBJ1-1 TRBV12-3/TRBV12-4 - CASGPAWGTEAFF TGTGCCAGCGGTCCCGCGTGGGGAACTGAAGCTTTCTTT
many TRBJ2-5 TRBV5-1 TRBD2 CASSLVSGVQETQYF TGCGCCAGCAGCTTGGTTAGCGGGGTTCAAGAGACCCAGTACTTC
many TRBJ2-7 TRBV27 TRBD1 CASSFLDRGEQYF TGTGCCAGCAGTTTCCTTGACAGGGGCGAGCAGTACTTC
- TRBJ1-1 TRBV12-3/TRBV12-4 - CAILLRGNTEAFF TGTGCCATTCTACTCAGGGGAAACACTGAAGCTTTCTTT
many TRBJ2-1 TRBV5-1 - CASRVLSYNEQFF TGCGCCAGCAGAGTACTATCCTACAATGAGCAGTTCTTC
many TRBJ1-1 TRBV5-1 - CASSSSSRDTEAFF TGCGCCAGCAGCTCGTCCTCCAGGGATACTGAAGCTTTCTTT
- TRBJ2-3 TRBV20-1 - CSAEGRRGTDTQYF TGCAGTGCTGAGGGGCGGAGGGGCACAGATACGCAGTATTTT
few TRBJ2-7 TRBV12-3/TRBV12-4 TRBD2 CASGGLAGNYEQYF TGTGCCAGCGGGGGGCTAGCGGGAAACTACGAGCAGTACTTC
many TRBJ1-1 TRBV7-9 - CASSLGHDGSEAFF TGTGCCAGCAGCTTAGGGCATGACGGAAGTGAAGCTTTCTTT
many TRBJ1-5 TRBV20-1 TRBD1 CSAAPGQGAGQPQHF TGCAGTGCAGCTCCGGGACAGGGGGCGGGACAGCCCCAGCATTTT
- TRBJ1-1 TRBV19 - CASSIGRQGDTEAFF TGTGCCAGTAGTATAGGACGTCAAGGCGACACTGAAGCTTTCTTT
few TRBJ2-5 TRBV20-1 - CSARVTGLETQYF TGCAGTGCTAGAGTTACAGGGTTAGAGACCCAGTACTTC
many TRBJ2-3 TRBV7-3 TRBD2 CASSSGLAGQPTDTQYF TGTGCCAGCAGCTCCGGACTAGCGGGGCAACCCACAGATACGCAGTATTTT
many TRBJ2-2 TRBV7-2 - CASSLNALASGELFF TGTGCCAGCAGCTTAAACGCCCTAGCATCCGGGGAGCTGTTTTTT
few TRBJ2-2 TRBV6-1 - CASIEILGTGELFF TGTGCCAGCATAGAGATACTAGGCACCGGGGAGCTGTTTTTT
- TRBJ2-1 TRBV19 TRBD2 CASSSSGRLNEQFF TGTGCCAGTAGTTCTAGCGGGAGACTCAATGAGCAGTTCTTC
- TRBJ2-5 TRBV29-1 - CSFFQGDKTQYF TGCAGCTTTTTCCAGGGTGACAAGACCCAGTACTTC
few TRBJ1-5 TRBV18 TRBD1 CASSRQGARGRTPQHF TGTGCCAGCTCACGACAGGGGGCGCGGGGTAGAACGCCCCAGCATTTT
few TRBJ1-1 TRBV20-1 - CSARDMTWKGEAFF TGCAGTGCTAGAGATATGACCTGGAAGGGTGAAGCTTTCTTT